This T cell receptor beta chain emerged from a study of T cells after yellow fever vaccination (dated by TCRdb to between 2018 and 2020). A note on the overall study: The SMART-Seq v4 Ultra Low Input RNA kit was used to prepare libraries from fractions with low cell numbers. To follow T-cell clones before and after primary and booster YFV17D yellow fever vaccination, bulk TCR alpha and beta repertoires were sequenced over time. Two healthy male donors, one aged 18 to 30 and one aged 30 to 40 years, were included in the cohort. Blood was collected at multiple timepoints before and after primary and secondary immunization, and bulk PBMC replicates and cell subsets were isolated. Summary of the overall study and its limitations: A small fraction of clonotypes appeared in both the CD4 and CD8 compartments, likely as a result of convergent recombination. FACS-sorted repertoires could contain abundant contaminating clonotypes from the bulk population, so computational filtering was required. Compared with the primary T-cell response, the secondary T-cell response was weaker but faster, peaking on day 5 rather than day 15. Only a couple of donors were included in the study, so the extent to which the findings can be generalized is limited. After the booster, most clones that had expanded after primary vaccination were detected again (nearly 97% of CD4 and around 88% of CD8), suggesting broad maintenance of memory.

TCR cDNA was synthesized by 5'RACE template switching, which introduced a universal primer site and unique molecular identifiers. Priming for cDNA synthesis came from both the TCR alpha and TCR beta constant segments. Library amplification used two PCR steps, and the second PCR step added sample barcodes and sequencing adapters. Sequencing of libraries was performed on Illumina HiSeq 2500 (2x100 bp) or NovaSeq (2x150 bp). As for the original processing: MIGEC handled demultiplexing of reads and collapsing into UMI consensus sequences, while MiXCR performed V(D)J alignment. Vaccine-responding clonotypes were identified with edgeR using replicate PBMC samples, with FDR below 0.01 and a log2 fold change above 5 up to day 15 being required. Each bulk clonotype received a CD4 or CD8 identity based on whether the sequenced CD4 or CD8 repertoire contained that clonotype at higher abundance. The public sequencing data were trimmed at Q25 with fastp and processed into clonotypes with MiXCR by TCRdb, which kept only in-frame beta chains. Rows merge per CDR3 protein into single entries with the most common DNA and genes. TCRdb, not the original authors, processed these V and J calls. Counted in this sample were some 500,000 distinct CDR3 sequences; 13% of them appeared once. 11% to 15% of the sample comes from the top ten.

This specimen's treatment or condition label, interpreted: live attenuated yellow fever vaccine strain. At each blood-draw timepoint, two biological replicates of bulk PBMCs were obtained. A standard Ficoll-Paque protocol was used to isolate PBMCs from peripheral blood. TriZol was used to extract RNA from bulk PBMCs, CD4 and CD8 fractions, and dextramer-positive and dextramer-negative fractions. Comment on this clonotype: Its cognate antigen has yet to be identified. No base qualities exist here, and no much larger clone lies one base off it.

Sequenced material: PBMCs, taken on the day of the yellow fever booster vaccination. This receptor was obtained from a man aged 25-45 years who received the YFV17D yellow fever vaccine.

The DNA sequence is as follows: TGTGCCAGTAGTATCTTCCCGGGGTCGATCGCTCTCTATGGGGCCAACGTCCTGACTTTC. This codes for CASSIFPGSIALYGANVLTF. The chain joins TRBV19 to TRBJ2-6; 5 matching bases give a weak D call of TRBD2. V is reduced by 3 bases and J by 3 bases, leaving a spacing of 24 bases between them. According to the germline V gene (reference sequence), CDR1 reads LNHDA and CDR2 reads SQIVND. Inclusive of the bounding cysteine and phenylalanine, the CDR3 is 20 residues long. The DNA shown is the 60-base CDR3, in frame from base 1.